The 9 T cell receptor beta chains below come from one sample, sequenced in a study of T cell responses to AZD1222 COVID-19 vaccine. This table comes from immunoSEQ multiplex PCR, and its TCRdb copy is limited to in-frame clones, with some not included. Among tens of thousands of clones listed, roughly 80% were seen once. The specimen comprised peripheral blood, sampled 28 days after the second AZD1222 dose. Receptors were obtained from an adult who received the AZD1222 COVID-19 vaccine.

There are a few counts of this clone. The genes are TRBV7-9 and TRBJ1-6, with D tentatively TRBD1 (6 bases). The V gene lost 5 bases and the J gene lost 9 bases, with 14 bases spanning the gap. The CDR3 totals 14 residues. Germline loops: CDR1 SEHNR, CDR2 FQNEAQ (reference sequence). The DNA for the CDR3 is TGTGCCAGCAGCCTGGGACATGGTGGTTCACCCCTCCACTTT. Translating gives CASSLGHGGSPLHF.

The chain is built from TRBV5-1 and TRBJ1-5, with 10 bases aligning to TRBD1. The CDR3 runs to 15 residues. Germline V gene lookup returns CDR1 SGHRS and CDR2 YFSETQ. V lost 5 bases and J lost 4; bases outside the gene matches: 6. CDR3 sequence reads: CASRHGTGENQPQHF. CDR3 sequence (DNA): TGCGCCAGCAGGCACGGGACAGGGGAGAATCAGCCCCAGCATTTT.

The rearrangement links TRBV27 to TRBJ2-1; D possibly corresponds to TRBD1 (5 bases). This CDR3 spans 13 amino acids. Trimming shortened V by 3 bases and J by 3 bases, and 6 bases separated the two germline ends. Germline lookup yields CDR1 MNHEY and CDR2 SMNVEV (reference sequence). CDR3 protein: CASSFRDYNEQFF. DNA for the CDR3: TGTGCCAGCAGTTTCAGGGACTACAATGAGCAGTTCTTC.

This chain links TRBV9 with TRBJ2-1; 7 bases align to TRBD2. After removal of 4 bases from V and 9 bases from J, the junction contained 10 bases not matched to a gene. The CDR3 covers 14 residues. Germline CDR1 reads SGDLS; CDR2 reads YYNGEE. This CDR3 is CASSPGLSGGEQFF. The CDR3 coding sequence is TGTGCCAGCAGCCCGGGACTATCGGGAGGTGAGCAGTTCTTC.

The V gene is TRBV10-2, the J gene TRBJ1-6, with no clear D. Germline values: CDR1 WSHSY, CDR2 SAAADI. The V and J ends lost 1 base and 10 bases respectively, with 8 bases between them. The CDR3 sequence is 13 residues long. DNA for the CDR3: TGCGCCAGCAGTGAGTTGATGGGGTCACCCCTCCACTTT. Its translation is CASSELMGSPLHF.

The chain links TRBV7-2 to TRBJ2-1; possibly TRBD2 for D (5 bases). V was trimmed by 1 base and J by 6 bases, leaving 7 bases between them. In germline, CDR1 is SGHTA, CDR2 FQGNSA. There are 13 residues in the CDR3. Here the CDR3 reads CASSLELVNEQFF. CDR3 nucleotides: TGTGCCAGCAGCTTAGAACTAGTCAATGAGCAGTTCTTC.

The chain employs TRBV7-8 and TRBJ2-5; 10 bases are shared with TRBD2. The CDR3 length is 15 residues. The ends lost 4 bases at V and 1 base at J; junction bases unmatched: 3. From germline, CDR1 is SGHVS and CDR2 FQNEAQ. In DNA form, the CDR3 reads TGTGCCAGCAGCTGGAGACTAGCGGGCCAAGAGACCCAGTACTTC. It encodes CASSWRLAGQETQYF.

In this sample, this clone turned up a few times. V gene TRBV19 combines with J gene TRBJ1-5; D is possibly TRBD1 (5 bases). In germline, CDR1 is LNHDA, CDR2 SQIVND (reference sequence). Between the trimmed V and J ends, which lost 3 bases and 2 bases, there was a span of 11 bases. The CDR3 is 15 residues long. Here the CDR3 reads CASSIWGGGNQPQHF. The CDR3 DNA sequence: TGTGCCAGTAGTATTTGGGGGGGAGGCAATCAGCCCCAGCATTTT.

J is TRBJ2-1 and V is TRBV19; no clear D. The germline gives CDR1 LNHDA, CDR2 SQIVND (reference sequence). Trimming left V 3 bases short and J 8 bases short, with 17 bases between. CDR3 length equals 15 residues. The CDR3: CASSIGVRVSDEQFF. The CDR3 nucleotides are TGTGCCAGTAGTATCGGTGTAAGGGTTTCGGATGAGCAGTTCTTC.